This paragraph covers one T cell receptor beta chain sequence. What it recognizes is unknown. The data belong to a study of OX40 agonist ivuxolimab in advanced cancers. About the research overall: Having had anti-PD-1, anti-PD-L1 or anti-CTLA-4 therapy before was allowed, and around 44% had some.

V trimming: 11 bases; J trimming: 4 bases; junction bases outside the gene matches: 10. The CDR3 extends over 14 amino acids. The germline gives CDR1 SNHLY, CDR2 FYNNEI. Study-wide points: On average, CD8+ T cells had more expanded clones than CD4+.

Method: immunoSEQ multiplex PCR; TCRdb's copy keeps in-frame clones and lacks some. The profile covers about 40,000 clones, with roughly 91% appearing a single time and 0.5% to 0.6% taken by the ten largest. The rearrangement joins TRBV2 to TRBJ2-1, with TRBD1 matching 8 bases. This clonotype was obtained from an adult with an advanced solid tumor such as melanoma, head and neck, liver or kidney cancer. Sequences were derived from CD4+ or CD8+ T cells sorted from blood, sampled in a trial of the OX40 agonist ivuxolimab. The CDR3 loop reads CAGMDRVRYNEQFF. The DNA for the CDR3 is TGTGCCGGGATGGACAGGGTAAGGTACAATGAGCAGTTCTTC.